The subject of this entry is one T cell receptor (beta chain). The antigen is undetermined. These data belong to a study of beta chain features in type 1 diabetes. In the study overall: Age, gender, cell numbers and subset yield matched between patients and controls.

The CDR3 covers 15 residues. V lost 6 bases and J lost 4; bases outside the gene matches: 7. The V gene's germline CDR1 is MDHEN and CDR2 SYDVKM. Expressed TCRB transcripts were sequenced after all isolated RNA was converted to cDNA. Repertoires were generated with immunoSEQ multiplex PCR, while TCRdb's copy carries only in-frame clones and drops some. The profile shows 500,000 to 850,000 clones, around 15% of them singletons. General observations from the study: Among all four CD4+ subsets, Type 1 diabetes patients had TCRB CDR3s that were moderately but significantly shorter.

The receptor's source is a man between 18 and 35 years old with type 1 diabetes. The gene calls are TRBV28 and TRBJ1-5, with 9 bases matching TRBD1. Sequenced material: naive CD4+ T cells from blood. In DNA form, the CDR3 reads TGTGCCAGCAGCCTGGACAGGGGCCATAATCAGCCCCAGCATTTT. Residues: CASSLDRGHNQPQHF.